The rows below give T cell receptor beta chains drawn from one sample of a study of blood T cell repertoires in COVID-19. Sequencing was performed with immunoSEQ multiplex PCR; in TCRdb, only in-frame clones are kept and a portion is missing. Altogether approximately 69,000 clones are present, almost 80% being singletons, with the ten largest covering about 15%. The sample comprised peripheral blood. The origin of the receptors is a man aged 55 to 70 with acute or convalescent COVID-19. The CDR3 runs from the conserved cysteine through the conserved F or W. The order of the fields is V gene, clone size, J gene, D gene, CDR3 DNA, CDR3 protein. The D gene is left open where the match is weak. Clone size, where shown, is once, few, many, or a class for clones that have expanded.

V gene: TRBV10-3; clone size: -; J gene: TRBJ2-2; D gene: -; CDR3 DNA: TGTGCCATCAGTGGCGAGGAACCCGGGGAGCTGTTTTTT; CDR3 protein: CAISGEEPGELFF
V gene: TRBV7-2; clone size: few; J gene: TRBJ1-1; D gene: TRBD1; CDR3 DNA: TGTGCCAGCAGCCAGGGACAGAAAACTGAAGCTTTCTTT; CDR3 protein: CASSQGQKTEAFF
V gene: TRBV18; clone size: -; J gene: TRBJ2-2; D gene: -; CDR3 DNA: TGTGCCAGCTCACGATCACAGGGTTCCCCCGGGGAGCTGTTTTTT; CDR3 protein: CASSRSQGSPGELFF
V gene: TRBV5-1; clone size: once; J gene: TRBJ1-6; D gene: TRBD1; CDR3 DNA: TGCGCCAGCAGCCCTGGGACAGCGAATGATAATTCACCCCTCCACTTT; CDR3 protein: CASSPGTANDNSPLHF
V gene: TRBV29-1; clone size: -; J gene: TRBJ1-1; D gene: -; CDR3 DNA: TGCAGCACGTGGACAGATGAAGCTTTCTTT; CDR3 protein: CSTWTDEAFF
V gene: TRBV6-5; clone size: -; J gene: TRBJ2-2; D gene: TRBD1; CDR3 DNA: TGTGCCACCAGACACCGGGACAGGAACACCGGGGAGCTGTTTTTT; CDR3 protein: CATRHRDRNTGELFF
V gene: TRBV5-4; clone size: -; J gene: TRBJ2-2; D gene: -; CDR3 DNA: TGTGCCAGCAGCGCTGGCGGGGGCGACACCGGGGAGCTGTTTTTT; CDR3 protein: CASSAGGGDTGELFF
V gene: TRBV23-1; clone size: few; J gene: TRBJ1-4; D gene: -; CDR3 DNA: TGCGCCAGCAGTCAATCCGGGGAGGGTCGTGGAACTAATGAAAAACTGTTTTTT; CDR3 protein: CASSQSGEGRGTNEKLFF
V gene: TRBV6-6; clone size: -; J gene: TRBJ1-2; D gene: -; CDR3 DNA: TGTGCCAGCGCAGGGAACTATGGCTACACCTTC; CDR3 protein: CASAGNYGYTF
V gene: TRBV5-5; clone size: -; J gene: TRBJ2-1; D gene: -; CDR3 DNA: TGTGCCAGCAGCTTGCGGAGGACCGCGGACTCCTACAATGAGCAGTTCTTC; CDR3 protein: CASSLRRTADSYNEQFF
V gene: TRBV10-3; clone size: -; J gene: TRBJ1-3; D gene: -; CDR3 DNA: TGTGCCATCATCGGCTCCTCGCCTAGCTCTGGAAACACCATATATTTT; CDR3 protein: CAIIGSSPSSGNTIYF
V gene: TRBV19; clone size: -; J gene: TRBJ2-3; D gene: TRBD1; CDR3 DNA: TGTGCCAGTAGTATCGGGACAGGGACAGATACGCAGTATTTT; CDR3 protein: CASSIGTGTDTQYF
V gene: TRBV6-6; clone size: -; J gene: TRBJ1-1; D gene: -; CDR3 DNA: TGTGCCAGCAGTTCGTCCGGGACACTTATGAACACTGAAGCTTTCTTT; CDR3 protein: CASSSSGTLMNTEAFF
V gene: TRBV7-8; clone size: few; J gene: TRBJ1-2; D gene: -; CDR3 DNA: TGTGCCAGCAGCTATTCAGAAAGCGGAGTCTATGGCTACACCTTC; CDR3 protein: CASSYSESGVYGYTF
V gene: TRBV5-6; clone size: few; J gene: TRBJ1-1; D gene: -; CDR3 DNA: TGTGCCAGCAGCTTTCAGGGAAGGGGCACTGAAGCTTTCTTT; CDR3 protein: CASSFQGRGTEAFF
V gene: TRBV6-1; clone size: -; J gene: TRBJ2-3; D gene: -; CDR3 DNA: TGTGCCAGCAGTGAAGCGCACTTTATCTATACGCAGTATTTT; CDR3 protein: CASSEAHFIYTQYF
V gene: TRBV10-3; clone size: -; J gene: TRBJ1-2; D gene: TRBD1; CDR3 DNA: TGTGCCACCCAGGGGGGAGCGGTACTGGAACAGGGCTACACCTTC; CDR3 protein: CATQGGAVLEQGYTF
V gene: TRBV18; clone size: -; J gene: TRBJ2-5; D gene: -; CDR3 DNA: TGTGCCAGCTCATCACTTCAGGGGTTGGAGACCCAGTACTTC; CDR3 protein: CASSSLQGLETQYF
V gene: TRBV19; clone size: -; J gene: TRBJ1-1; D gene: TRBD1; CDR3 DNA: TGTGCCAGTACCCCTCCAGACAGGGTGAACACTGAAGCTTTCTTT; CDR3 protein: CASTPPDRVNTEAFF
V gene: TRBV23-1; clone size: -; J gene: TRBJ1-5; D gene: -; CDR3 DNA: TGCGCCAGCAGTCAATCAGGTCGAGACAGGAGCAATCAGCCCCAGCATTTT; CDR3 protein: CASSQSGRDRSNQPQHF
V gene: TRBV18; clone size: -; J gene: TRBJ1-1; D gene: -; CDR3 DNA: TGTGCCAGCTCTCCCGGACGGGAGATCGTGACTTTCTTT; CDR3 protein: CASSPGREIVTFF
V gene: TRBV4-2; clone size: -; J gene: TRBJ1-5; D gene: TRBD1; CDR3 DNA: TGTGCCAGCAGCAACACGGACAGGGTAGATCAGCCCCAGCATTTT; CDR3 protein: CASSNTDRVDQPQHF
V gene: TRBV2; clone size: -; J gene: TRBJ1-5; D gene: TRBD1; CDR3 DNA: TGTGCCACCGCCTGGACAGGGAGCAATCAGCCCCAGCATTTT; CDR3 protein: CATAWTGSNQPQHF
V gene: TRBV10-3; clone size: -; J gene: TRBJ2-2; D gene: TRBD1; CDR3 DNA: TGTGCCATCGGTTCTGGACAGGGGGCGCGTAACGGGGAGCTGTTTTTT; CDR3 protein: CAIGSGQGARNGELFF
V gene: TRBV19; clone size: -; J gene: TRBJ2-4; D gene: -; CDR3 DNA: TGTGCCAGTAGTCCCCAGGGAACCAAAAACATTCAGTACTTC; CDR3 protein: CASSPQGTKNIQYF
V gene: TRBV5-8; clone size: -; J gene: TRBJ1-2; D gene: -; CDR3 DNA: TGTGCCAGCAGCCGGGCGGGGTATGGCTACACCTTC; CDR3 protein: CASSRAGYGYTF